One and the same sample provided the 27 T cell receptor beta chains below, sequenced in a study of shared clonotypes between healthy human individuals. Measured with immunoSEQ multiplex PCR; TCRdb has only the in-frame clones, and not every one. The data hold around 2,000,000 clones, with approximately 95% observed a single time. In the naive CD8 group, cells lacked CD45RO and were positively selected for CCR7, so terminally differentiated effector memory CD45RA+ cells were left out. The sequencing sample was made of naive CD8+ T cells sorted from blood. All receptors come from a man between 18 and 35 years old in good health.

The genes are TRBV18 and TRBJ1-4; no clear D. Germline lookup yields CDR1 KGHSH and CDR2 LQKENI. The CDR3 sequence is 13 residues long. The V end lost 1 base, the J end lost 3 bases, and 3 bases lay between the germline ends. CDR3 DNA sequence: TGTGCCAGCTCACCACGCCCTAATGAAAAACTGTTTTTT. Translated: CASSPRPNEKLFF.

This clone has a single count. The same CDR3 is also encoded by other DNA sequences in this sample. This chain uses TRBV5-6 with TRBJ1-2, with D possibly TRBD1 on 5 matching bases. Germline CDR1 SGHDT, CDR2 YYEEEE. This CDR3 comprises 12 residues. Between the trimmed V and J ends, which lost 3 bases and 5 bases, there was a span of 8 bases. CDR3 region: CASSSSGYGYTF. For the CDR3, the DNA is TGTGCCAGCAGCTCTTCAGGGTATGGCTACACCTTC.

For this clone: This could be a read error, since a much larger clone is one nucleotide away. Other nucleotide sequences in the sample specify the same CDR3. The J gene is TRBJ1-1, the V gene TRBV7-3; D not resolved. This CDR3 comprises 13 residues. From germline, CDR1 is SGHTA and CDR2 FQGTGA. V lost 2 bases and J 1 base, leaving 5 bases between the germline ends. The CDR3, as DNA: TGTGCCAGCAGCTTATGGGGGAACACTGAAGCTTTCTTT. This gives the protein CASSLWGNTEAFF.

For this clone: Other DNA sequences within the sample encode an identical CDR3. The chain couples TRBV11-2 to TRBJ2-7; 9 bases match TRBD2. Germline V gene lookup returns CDR1 SGHAT and CDR2 FQNNGV. Trimming took 3 bases from V and 2 from J; bases not matched to a gene: 2. This CDR3 spans 14 amino acids. The CDR3 here is CASSLGLAAYEQYF. CDR3 DNA sequence: TGTGCCAGCAGCTTGGGACTAGCAGCCTACGAGCAGTACTTC.

CDR3 bases: TGTGCCAGCAGATCACGGACAGGGAGCTCCTACGAGCAGTACTTC. The encoded protein is CASRSRTGSSYEQYF. This rearrangement joins TRBV7-9 to TRBJ2-7; 8 nucleotides align to TRBD1. The CDR3 is 15 residues long. Trimming at V came to 6 bases and at J to 0 bases, leaving 7 bases not matched to a gene. Germline V lookup: CDR1 SEHNR, CDR2 FQNEAQ (reference sequence). Looking up the rest from reference TRBV7-9 and TRBJ2-7 gives the full variable domain: DTGVSQNPRHKITKRGQNVTFRCDPISEHNRLYWYRQTLGQGPEFLTYFQNEAQLEKSRLLSDRFSAERPKGSFSTLEIQRTEQGDSAMYLCASRSRTGSSYEQYFGPGTRLTVT.

The chain employs TRBV5-1 and TRBJ1-1, with D perhaps TRBD1 (5 bases). Germline CDR1 and CDR2: SGHRS and YFSETQ. The CDR3 is 14 residues long. Trimming took 4 bases from V and 1 from J, leaving 11 bases between them. In nucleotides, the CDR3 is TGCGCCAGCAGCCCACGGGACGGGAACACTGAAGCTTTCTTT. Protein sequence: CASSPRDGNTEAFF.

This clone has just a few counts. CDR3 loop: CASSLFRDSDGETQYF. CDR3 nucleotide sequence: TGTGCCAGCAGTTTATTCAGGGACTCAGACGGCGAGACCCAGTACTTC. The V call is TRBV27, the J call TRBJ2-5, with a tentative D call TRBD2 (6 bases). The V end was cut by 1 base, the J end by 5 bases, with 17 bases between. This CDR3 has 16 amino acids. Germline V gives CDR1 MNHEY, CDR2 SMNVEV (reference sequence).

The gene calls are TRBV25-1 and TRBJ2-3, with 13 bases aligning to TRBD2. V lost 10 bases, J lost 1 base, and 2 bases stayed unmatched. The germline gives CDR1 MGHDK, CDR2 SYGVNS. CDR3 length equals 14 residues. CDR3 DNA: TGTGCCATTGGACTAGCGGGAGGCACAGATACGCAGTATTTT. Amino acids: CAIGLAGGTDTQYF. The variable domain in full, with the rest retrieved from reference TRBV25-1 and TRBJ2-3, is EADIYQTPRYLVIGTGKKITLECSQTMGHDKMYWYQQDPGMELHLIHYSYGVNSTEKGDLSSESTVSRIRTEHFPLTLESARPSHTSQYLCAIGLAGGTDTQYFGPGTRLTVL.

This clone appeared once. This rearrangement joins TRBV10-3 to TRBJ2-7; D is tentatively TRBD1 or TRBD2 (5 bases each). Germline V gene sequence: CDR1 ENHRY, CDR2 SYGVKD. With 0 bases removed from V and 4 bases from J, the gap between germline ends came to 13 bases. The CDR3 covers 15 residues. CDR3 sequence reads: CAISESRDLPYEQYF. The CDR3 DNA sequence: TGTGCCATCAGTGAGTCGAGGGACCTCCCATACGAGCAGTACTTC.

This clone was seen a single time. The chain uses TRBV13 and TRBJ2-1, with unresolved D. V was clipped by 5 bases and J by 5 bases, with 10 bases between them. This CDR3 is built from 13 residues. Germline V gene sequence: CDR1 PRHDT, CDR2 FYEKMQ (reference sequence). The CDR3 sequence: CASSPDENNEQFF. The CDR3 DNA follows: TGTGCCAGCAGCCCGGACGAAAACAATGAGCAGTTCTTC. The variable domain in full, with the rest retrieved from reference TRBV13 and TRBJ2-1, is AAGVIQSPRHLIKEKRETATLKCYPIPRHDTVYWYQQGPGQDPQFLISFYEKMQSDKGSIPDRFSAQQFSDYHSELNMSSLELGDSALYFCASSPDENNEQFFGPGTRLTVL.

CDR3 DNA: TGTGCCAGCAGTTTATATCGGTTTACTGAAGCTTTCTTT. This codes for CASSLYRFTEAFF. The gene calls are TRBV27 and TRBJ1-1, with D uncertain. The CDR3 consists of 13 residues. Germline V lookup: CDR1 MNHEY, CDR2 SMNVEV (reference sequence). Trimming shortened V by 1 base and J by 5 bases, and 8 bases separated the two germline ends.

The chain links TRBV4-3 to TRBJ2-1; TRBD1 agrees at 8 bases. The CDR3 totals 15 residues. V was pared by 1 base and J by 5 bases, with 4 bases of the junction left unmatched. The V gene's germline CDR1 is LGHNA and CDR2 YSLEER. CDR3 in amino acids: CASSQGTGPNNEQFF. DNA of the CDR3: TGCGCCAGCAGCCAAGGGACAGGGCCGAACAATGAGCAGTTCTTC.

The chain employs TRBV15 and TRBJ2-7; D remains ambiguous. V was clipped by 0 bases and J by 5 bases, with 8 bases between them. This CDR3 has 13 amino acids. Per germline, CDR1 LNHNV and CDR2 YYDKDF (reference sequence). CDR3 residues: CATSRDWRDEQYF. CDR3 DNA sequence: TGTGCCACCAGCAGAGATTGGAGAGACGAGCAGTACTTC.

This chain connects TRBV7-9 to TRBJ2-5; TRBD1 matches 8 bases. Germline CDR1 reads SEHNR; CDR2 reads FQNEAQ (reference sequence). V was pared by 5 bases and J by 5 bases, with 7 bases of the junction left unmatched. This CDR3 contains 14 residues. CDR3 nucleotides: TGTGCCAGCAGCGAGGACAGGGCGAGGGAGACCCAGTACTTC. Translating it yields CASSEDRARETQYF.

This clone occurred once. The chain carries TRBV27 and TRBJ2-7, with a weak D call TRBD1 (6 bases). V was clipped by 7 bases and J by 4 bases, with 23 bases between them. Germline V lookup: CDR1 MNHEY, CDR2 SMNVEV (reference sequence). The CDR3 is 16 residues long. CDR3: CASIPSAGEARYEQYF. CDR3 bases: TGTGCCAGCATCCCTTCAGCAGGGGAAGCGAGATACGAGCAGTACTTC.

Turning to this clone: A read error may be the cause here, since a much bigger clone is one base away. Other nucleotide sequences from this sample produce the same CDR3. The rearrangement links TRBV7-9 to TRBJ2-7; no definite D call. Per germline, CDR1 SEHNR and CDR2 FQNEAQ (reference sequence). V was cut by 3 bases and J by 0 bases, with 6 bases left in between. CDR3 length: 13 residues. CDR3 sequence: CASSLSSSYEQYF. In DNA, the CDR3 is TGTGCCAGCAGCTTGAGCAGCTCCTACGAGCAGTACTTC.

This clone was seen just once. This rearrangement joins TRBV6-6 to TRBJ1-2; the match to TRBD1 covers 10 bases. Germline CDR1 reads MNHNY; CDR2 reads SVGAGI (reference sequence). J was trimmed by 5 bases and V by 3 bases; bases with no gene match: 9. The CDR3 loop spans 16 amino acids. CDR3 nucleotides: TGTGCCAGCAGTTATGGACAGGGGGACAAAAGTTATGGCTACACCTTC. This encodes CASSYGQGDKSYGYTF.

This clone was observed a few times. This chain uses TRBV6-9 with TRBJ1-6; D is uncertain. CDR1 and CDR2 from the germline V gene are MNHGY and SVAAGI. This CDR3 contains 15 residues. The V and J ends lost 6 bases and 11 bases respectively, with 20 bases between them. CDR3 DNA: TGTGCCAGCAGATGGTGGGAGGGAGGTTCCCCACCCCTCCACTTT. It encodes CASRWWEGGSPPLHF.

This chain joins TRBV7-9 and TRBJ2-7; no definite D call. The CDR3 loop spans 12 amino acids. CDR1 and CDR2 from the germline V gene are SEHNR and FQNEAQ (reference sequence). Deletions cut 6 bases from V and 5 bases from J, with 11 bases between. The CDR3 region is CASRLNRDEQYF. The CDR3 coding sequence is TGTGCCAGCAGGTTAAACAGAGACGAGCAGTACTTC. The whole variable domain, remainder taken from reference TRBV7-9 and TRBJ2-7, is DTGVSQNPRHKITKRGQNVTFRCDPISEHNRLYWYRQTLGQGPEFLTYFQNEAQLEKSRLLSDRFSAERPKGSFSTLEIQRTEQGDSAMYLCASRLNRDEQYFGPGTRLTVT.

The V and J genes are TRBV27 and TRBJ1-2; a possible D gene is TRBD1 (5 bases). Per germline, CDR1 MNHEY and CDR2 SMNVEV (reference sequence). This CDR3 region has 13 residues. V was cut by 3 bases and J by 8 bases, with 13 bases left in between. CDR3 coding DNA: TGTGCCAGCAGTTTGGGGCAGGGCGAAGGCTACACCTTC. As protein: CASSLGQGEGYTF.

Here the CDR3 DNA reads TGTGCCAGCAAGCCACAGGGGGCACCCCCCTACGAGCAGTACTTC. Translated: CASKPQGAPPYEQYF. The chain couples TRBV28 to TRBJ2-7; the match to TRBD1 covers 9 bases. The length of the CDR3 is 15 residues. Germline CDR1 is MDHEN and CDR2 is SYDVKM. With 7 bases clipped from V and 2 bases from J, the junction kept 9 bases outside the gene matches.

A note on this clone: Other DNA sequences of this sample code for an identical CDR3. The chain is built from TRBV27 and TRBJ1-1; D is possibly TRBD1 (5 bases). The CDR3 has 14 residues. Germline V gene sequence: CDR1 MNHEY, CDR2 SMNVEV (reference sequence). V was pared by 0 bases and J by 5 bases, with 10 bases between. The chain's CDR3 is CASSLSGGVTEAFF. In DNA, the CDR3 is TGTGCCAGCAGTTTATCAGGAGGGGTAACTGAAGCTTTCTTT.

As to this clone: At the DNA level, this CDR3 is encoded by other sequences in the same sample as well. The gene calls are TRBV5-4 and TRBJ1-1; D perhaps matches TRBD1 (5 bases). The CDR3 extends over 13 amino acids. Germline V gives CDR1 SGHNT, CDR2 YYREEE (reference sequence). The V gene lost 2 bases and the J gene lost 5 bases, with 10 bases spanning the gap. CDR3 region: CASSFQGGTEAFF. The CDR3 DNA sequence: TGTGCCAGCAGCTTTCAGGGAGGTACTGAAGCTTTCTTT.

This chain connects TRBV5-4 to TRBJ1-1; a possible D gene is TRBD1 (5 bases). CDR1 SGHNT and CDR2 YYREEE come from the germline V gene (reference sequence). Trimming left V 0 bases short and J 6 bases short, with 12 bases between. The CDR3 length is 14 residues. CDR3 in DNA: TGTGCCAGCAGCTTGGATTCTAGGACACCTGAAGCTTTCTTT. Translated: CASSLDSRTPEAFF.

This clone came up a few times. The chain couples TRBV9 to TRBJ1-6, with 10 bases identical to TRBD1. Unmatched junction bases numbered 5, after V lost 0 bases and J lost 8 bases. CDR3 length: 16 amino acids. In germline, CDR1 is SGDLS, CDR2 YYNGEE. The CDR3, as DNA: TGTGCCAGCAGCGTAGCGGGACAGGGGATTGATTCACCCCTCCACTTT. It yields the protein CASSVAGQGIDSPLHF.

This sequence joins TRBV6-1 and TRBJ2-7; 7 bases line up with TRBD1. V dropped 6 bases and J dropped 3; count of bases not matched to a gene: 11. Germline V lookup: CDR1 MNHNS, CDR2 SASEGT. This CDR3 has 15 residues. The CDR3 loop is CASSDPQGTIYEQYF. The CDR3 nucleotides read TGTGCCAGCAGCGATCCACAGGGGACGATCTACGAGCAGTACTTC.

This clone has a single count. The chain couples TRBV30 to TRBJ2-2; tentative D call: TRBD2 (6 bases). The CDR3 has 17 amino acids. Trimming stripped 2 bases from V and 0 bases from J, with 16 bases between. Germline CDR1 and CDR2: GTSNPN and SVGIG (reference sequence). The CDR3 spells CAWSRSGTVPNTGELFF. The CDR3 DNA sequence: TGTGCCTGGAGTCGGTCGGGGACTGTCCCGAACACCGGGGAGCTGTTTTTT.